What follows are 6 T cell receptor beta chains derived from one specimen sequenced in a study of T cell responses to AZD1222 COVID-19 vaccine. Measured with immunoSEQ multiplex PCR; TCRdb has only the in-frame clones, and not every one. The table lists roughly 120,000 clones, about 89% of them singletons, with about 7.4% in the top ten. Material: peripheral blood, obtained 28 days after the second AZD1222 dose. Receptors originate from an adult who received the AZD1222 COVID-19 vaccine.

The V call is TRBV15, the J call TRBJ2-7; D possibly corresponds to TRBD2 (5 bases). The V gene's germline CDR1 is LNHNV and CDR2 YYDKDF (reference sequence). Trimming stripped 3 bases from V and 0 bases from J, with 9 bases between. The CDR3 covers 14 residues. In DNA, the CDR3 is TGTGCCACCAGCAGCCCGGGGAGCTCCTACGAGCAGTACTTC. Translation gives CATSSPGSSYEQYF.

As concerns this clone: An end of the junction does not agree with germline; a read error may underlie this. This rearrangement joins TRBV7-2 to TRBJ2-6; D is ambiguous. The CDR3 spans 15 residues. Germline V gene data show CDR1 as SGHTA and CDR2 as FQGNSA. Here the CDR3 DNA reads TGTGCCGGCAGCTTAATAGGGTCTGGGGCCAACGTCCTGACTTTC. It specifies CAGSLIGSGANVLTF.

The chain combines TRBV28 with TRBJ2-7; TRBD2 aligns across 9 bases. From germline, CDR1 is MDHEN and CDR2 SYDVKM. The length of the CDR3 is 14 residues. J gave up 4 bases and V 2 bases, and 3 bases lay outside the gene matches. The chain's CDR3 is CASSLSSGSYEQYF. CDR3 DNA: TGTGCCAGCAGTTTAAGTAGCGGGAGTTACGAGCAGTACTTC.

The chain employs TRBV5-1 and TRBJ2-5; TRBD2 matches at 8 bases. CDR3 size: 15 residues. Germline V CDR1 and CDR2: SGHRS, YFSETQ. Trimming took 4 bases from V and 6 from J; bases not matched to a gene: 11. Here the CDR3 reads CASSADGGARKTQYF. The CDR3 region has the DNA TGCGCCAGCAGCGCGGACGGGGGGGCCAGAAAGACCCAGTACTTC.

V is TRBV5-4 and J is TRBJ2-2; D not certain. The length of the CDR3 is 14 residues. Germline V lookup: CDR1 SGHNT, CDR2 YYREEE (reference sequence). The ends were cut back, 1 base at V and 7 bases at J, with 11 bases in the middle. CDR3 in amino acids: CASSLWDTLGELFF. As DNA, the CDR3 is TGTGCCAGCAGCTTGTGGGATACTCTCGGGGAGCTGTTTTTT.

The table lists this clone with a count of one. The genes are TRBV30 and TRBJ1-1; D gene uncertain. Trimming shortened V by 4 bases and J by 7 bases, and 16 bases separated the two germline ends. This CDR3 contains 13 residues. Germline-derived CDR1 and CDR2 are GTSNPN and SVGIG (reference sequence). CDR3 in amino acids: CAWTFGSGSEAFF. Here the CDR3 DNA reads TGTGCCTGGACTTTTGGTAGCGGCAGTGAAGCTTTCTTT.